This T cell receptor (beta chain) was documented in a study of cytomegalovirus exposure and HLA in healthy donors (TCRdb year 2017). Concerning the study at large: An earlier analysis of roughly 500 of the donors reported under 300 Gb of sequence data and approximately 120 million unique TCR beta sequences obtained from about 179 million T cells. An early release covering just under 650 HLA-typed donors comprised about 290 gigabases of sequencing data and around 85 million unique TCR sequences. Among the roughly 400 genotyped donors, 81% belonged to the genetic ancestry cluster associated with self-reported Caucasian donors. The study aimed to test whether cataloging public T cell receptors could reveal signatures of past pathogen exposure. The study used immunosequencing to profile the T cell repertoires of several hundred subjects and linked those repertoires to cytomegalovirus serostatus. Along with the approximately 700-subject first cohort, a separate validation cohort of over a hundred different subjects was used. High-throughput TCR immunosequencing, statistical association of individual TCRs with disease status, and machine learning were combined to predict cytomegalovirus infection status. In a later analysis, previously published TCR beta repertoires from about 640 donors were re-analyzed and high-resolution HLA genotyping was added so that TCR occurrence patterns could be studied. The later analysis used no new phenotypic data to find candidate immune exposures, relying instead on TCR beta sequences and their occurrence across donors. An earlier analysis of around 580 of the donors used high-throughput TCR beta sequencing to judge whether each TCR beta V gene segment behaved as functional or pseudogenic. Donor age, sex, ethnicity and CMV serostatus were compiled together with the repertoire data. A later genetic analysis used genome-wide SNP genotypes for about 65% of the 666 donors, treating that subset as a discovery cohort. Every discovery cohort repertoire had been produced on one sequencing platform. HLA typing included class I and class II loci at four-digit resolution. The number of donors typed differed by locus, with roughly 620-630 for A, B, C, DRB1 and DQB1, around 560 for DQA1, over 600 for DPA1, and approximately 470 for DPB1. Roughly 5 DR-DQ haplotypes were handled as single units for association and clustering because linkage in the cohort was strong. Across roughly 420 genotyped donors of the cohort, an average of about 240,000 unique TCR beta nucleotide sequences per donor were sequenced, and 15% to 20% of those sequences were non-productive.

Between the V and J ends, shortened by 0 bases and 0 bases respectively, the junction contains 13 bases. As encoded in the germline V gene, CDR1 is SGHRS while CDR2 is YFSETQ. Spanning cysteine to phenylalanine, the CDR3 consists of 17 amino acids. Only the CDR3 portion is preserved as DNA: 51 bases, with reading frame beginning at the first base. Library preparation was by the immunoSEQ multiplex PCR assay. For the multiplex PCR, a mixture combining 60 forward primers for TCR Vbeta segments and 13 reverse primers for TCR Jbeta segments was used. The CDR3 region of rearranged TCR beta genes was amplified from genomic DNA by a multiplex PCR assay. The amplified TCR beta libraries were sequenced on the Illumina HiSeq System as 87-base-pair reads. For the original study's pipeline: Across the roughly 670 repertoires, a later analysis counted 78 million or so unique TCR beta chains, some 11 million of which were shared by at least two donors. A nearest-neighbor algorithm error-corrected the raw reads and collapsed the reads into unique sequences, merging closely related sequences to remove PCR and sequencing errors. CDR3 sequences were aligned to IMGT reference sequences to assign V, D and J gene segments. For a sequence to be retained, a match of at least six nucleotides was required to both a V gene segment and a J gene segment. Rearrangements were classified as productive when the CDR3 lacked stop codons and remained in frame with V and J, and all other rearrangements were classified as non-productive. Following IMGT convention, CDR3 was defined as the stretch from the second conserved V-encoded cysteine up to the conserved J-encoded phenylalanine. The earlier analysis of some 550 of the donors excluded any sequence lacking an unambiguous match to a single V gene segment. In an earlier analysis of 587 of the donors, V segments were called functional above 56.7% productive rearrangements and were called segregating when the between-donor standard deviation exceeded 5%. A statistical classification framework was built for diagnosing cytomegalovirus status from the catalog of TCR beta chain sequences. A later analysis assigned V and J genes by comparing TCR nucleotide sequences with IMGT/GENE-DB human TR gene sequences. Using the TCRdist pipeline, a later analysis assigned CDR3 sequences along with most-parsimonious VDJ recombination scenarios. A later analysis defined each TCR beta chain by its CDR3 amino acid sequence plus V-gene family, and excluded reads lacking a unique V-gene family. A later analysis removed 550 to 650 highly shared, low-generation-probability nucleotide sequences to deal with suspected cross-contamination and a sequencing artifact. A later analysis calculated a clonal expansion index for each public chain from normalized within-repertoire ranks of inferred template counts. A later analysis computed generation probabilities with a VDJ recombination model fitted to out-of-frame rearrangements, and checked the results against IGoR. In a later analysis, TCR-TCR, TCR-HLA and TCR-CMV co-occurrence was scored with hypergeometric tests, and a repertoire-size bias correction was applied to TCR pairs. A later analysis estimated false discovery rates by permuting HLA or CMV assignments 20 times. In a later analysis, co-occurring TCRs were grouped using DBSCAN, and TCRdist sequence similarity was added for clustering within HLA-allele-positive subsets. For co-occurrence clustering, repertoires with fewer than 30,000 or more than 120,000 public chains were excluded, along with four to six repertoires with anomalous nucleotide sharing. TCRdb obtained this table from immuneACCESS and retained in-frame rearrangements with V and J assigned. These tables miss some clones; where compared with another copy, unresolved V genes account for less than half of the shortfall, and the remainder is unexplained. V and J calls and clone size are as listed in that table; D and trimming were resolved from the DNA. Counted in this sample were under 200,000 clones; roughly 77% of them appeared once. The top ten clonotypes cover approximately 0.36% of the sample.

The cohort comprised 670 or so healthy bone marrow donors. All cohort members were sampled while nominally healthy, although unrecorded immune exposures were likely present. The donor tested CMV seropositive, placing the donor among the 289 seropositive members of the cohort. Each donor provided a peripheral blood sample, and peripheral blood mononuclear cells were used for TCR beta sequencing. The Qiagen DNeasy Blood Extraction Kit was used to extract genomic DNA from the blood cell samples. Regarding this clone: Its antigen is still unknown. There are no base qualities to consult, and no much larger clone falls within one base.

The study at large found these results: It was suggested by the authors that the approach could potentially be generalized to other disease states and immunological phenotypes. In an earlier analysis of approximately 590 of the donors, most TCR beta V segments appeared in productive rearrangements about 87% or about 30% of the time, broadly matching IMGT annotations. A further reported finding was that TCR beta sequences accurately predicted the HLA-A and HLA-B alleles for most subjects in the first cohort. Linkage disequilibrium might explain the correlated functional status among segregating V segments, but an unknown experimental factor could not be ruled out. At a false discovery rate of 0.05, a later analysis linked some 17,000 TCR beta sequences to specific HLA alleles. Cytomegalovirus status was reported to be diagnosed by the classifier with high specificity and sensitivity in both the original and validation cohorts. In a later analysis, the rate of TCR association differed among HLA loci, with DRB1 alleles having the most associated TCRs and HLA-C alleles having the fewest. Compared with equally common non-associated chains, HLA-associated TCR beta chains in a later analysis were more clonally expanded and had lower generation probabilities. Several of the top co-occurrence clusters appeared to be linked to parvovirus B19, influenza, CMV and Epstein-Barr virus, according to a later analysis. CMV serostatus was the only immune exposure information available for the cohort. Roughly uniform sequencing depth across donors was assumed in presence/absence analyses, although this assumption may not hold. In the study, approximately 160 TCR beta chains were listed as associated with cytomegalovirus. While some public TCRs were present in many individuals, most TCR sequences turned up only very rarely across donors. In a later genetic analysis, a missense DCLRE1C variant was associated with V-gene and J-gene trimming of TCR beta chains, and the association was replicated in an independent cohort. The 87-base-pair reads could not distinguish some IMGT-functional V segments, including TRBV6-2 and TRBV6-3, so those segments were excluded. According to a later genetic analysis, donors in an Asian-associated ancestry cluster had fewer N-insertions in productive TCRs than the approximately 630-donor mean. Some 16 rarely observed V segments, including chromosome 9 orphons, were excluded from the earlier analysis of almost 600 of the donors because counts were too low. Strong co-occurrence of HLA alleles, especially DR and DQ, made assigning TCR associations to individual alleles difficult. In this cohort, only TCR beta chains were sequenced, and detectable features were limited by the absence of alpha or paired-chain data. In vitro tests confirmed that a few of the cytomegalovirus-associated TCR beta chains recognize cytomegalovirus antigens. Because some donors lacked HLA typing at each locus, the association tests relied only on the typed subset. According to a later analysis, most CMV-associated TCR beta chains appeared to be HLA-restricted, and the HLA associations seemed to be driven largely by CMV exposure. A cluster of highly shared sequence variants was judged likely to be a technical artifact of the sequencing pipeline.

The specimen was PBMCs. The chain is made from TRBV5-1 and TRBJ1-3, and possibly TRBD1, on 6 matching bases. The TCR originated in a male donor in good health and CMV-seropositive. The base sequence is TGCGCCAGCAGCTTGGTCCCAGGGGTAAACTCTGGAAACACCATATATTTT. Its coded protein is CASSLVPGVNSGNTIYF. The full variable domain, completed from the reference TRBV5-1 and TRBJ1-3 proteins outside the CDR3, reads KAGVTQTPRYLIKTRGQQVTLSCSPISGHRSVSWYQQTPGQGLQFLFEYFSETQRNKGNFPGRFSGRQFSNSRSEMNVSTLELGDSALYLCASSLVPGVNSGNTIYFGEGSWLTVV.